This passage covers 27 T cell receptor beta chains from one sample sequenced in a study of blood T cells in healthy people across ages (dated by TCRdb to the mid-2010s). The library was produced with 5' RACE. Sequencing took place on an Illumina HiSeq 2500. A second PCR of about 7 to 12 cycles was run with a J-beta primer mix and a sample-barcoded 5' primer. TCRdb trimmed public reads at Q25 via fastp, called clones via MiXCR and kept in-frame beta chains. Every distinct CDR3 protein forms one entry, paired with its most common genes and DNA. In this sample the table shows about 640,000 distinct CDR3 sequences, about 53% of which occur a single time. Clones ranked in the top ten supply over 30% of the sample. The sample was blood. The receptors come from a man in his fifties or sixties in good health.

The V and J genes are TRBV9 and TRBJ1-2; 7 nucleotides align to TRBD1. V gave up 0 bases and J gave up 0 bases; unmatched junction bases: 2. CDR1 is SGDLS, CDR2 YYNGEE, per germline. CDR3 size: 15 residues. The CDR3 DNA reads TGTGCCAGCAGCGTAGGACAGGGCCCTAACTATGGCTACACCTTC. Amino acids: CASSVGQGPNYGYTF.

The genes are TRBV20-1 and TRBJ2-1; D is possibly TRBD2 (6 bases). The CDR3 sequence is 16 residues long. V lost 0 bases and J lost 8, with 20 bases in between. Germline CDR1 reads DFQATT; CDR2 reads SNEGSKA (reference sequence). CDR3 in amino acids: CSARDPFGGSLDEQFF. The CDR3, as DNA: TGCAGTGCTAGAGACCCCTTTGGGGGGTCGTTGGATGAGCAGTTCTTC.

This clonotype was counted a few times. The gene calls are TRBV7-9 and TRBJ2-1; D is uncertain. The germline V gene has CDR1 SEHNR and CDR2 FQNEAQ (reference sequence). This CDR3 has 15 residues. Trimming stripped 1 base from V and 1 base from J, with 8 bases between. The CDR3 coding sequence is TGTGCCAGCAGCTTAGTCACCGTATCCTACAATGAGCAGTTCTTC. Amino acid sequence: CASSLVTVSYNEQFF.

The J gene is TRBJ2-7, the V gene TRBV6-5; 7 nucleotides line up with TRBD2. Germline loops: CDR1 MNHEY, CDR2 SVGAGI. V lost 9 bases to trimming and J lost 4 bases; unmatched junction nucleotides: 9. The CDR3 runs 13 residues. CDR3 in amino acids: CASTGMGGYEQYF. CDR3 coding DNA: TGTGCCAGTACCGGAATGGGGGGGTACGAGCAGTACTTC.

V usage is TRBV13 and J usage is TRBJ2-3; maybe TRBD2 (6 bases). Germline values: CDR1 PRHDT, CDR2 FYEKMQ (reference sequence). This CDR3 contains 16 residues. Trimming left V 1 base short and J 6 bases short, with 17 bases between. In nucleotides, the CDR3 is TGTGCCAGCAGCTTAGACTGGCGGGGAGAGCGGGATACGCAGTATTTT. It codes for CASSLDWRGERDTQYF.

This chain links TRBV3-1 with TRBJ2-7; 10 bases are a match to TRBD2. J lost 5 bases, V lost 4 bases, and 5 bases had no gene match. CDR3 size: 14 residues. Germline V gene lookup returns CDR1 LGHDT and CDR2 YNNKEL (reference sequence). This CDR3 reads CASSLSAGGDEQYF. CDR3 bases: TGTGCCAGCAGCCTTTCAGCGGGGGGGGACGAGCAGTACTTC.

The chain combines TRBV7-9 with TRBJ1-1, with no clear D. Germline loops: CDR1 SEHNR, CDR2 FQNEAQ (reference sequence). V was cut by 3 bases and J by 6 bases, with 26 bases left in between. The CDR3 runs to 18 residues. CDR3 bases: TGTGCCAGCAGCTTGAGCCGCGGCTGGGGAGTTAGAGCCCCTGAAGCTTTCTTT. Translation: CASSLSRGWGVRAPEAFF.

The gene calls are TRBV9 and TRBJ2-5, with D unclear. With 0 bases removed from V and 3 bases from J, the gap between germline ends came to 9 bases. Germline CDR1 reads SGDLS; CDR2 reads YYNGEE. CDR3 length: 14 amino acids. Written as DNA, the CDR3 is TGTGCCAGCAGCGTAGCTGTTAAGAAAGAGACCCAGTACTTC. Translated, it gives CASSVAVKKETQYF.

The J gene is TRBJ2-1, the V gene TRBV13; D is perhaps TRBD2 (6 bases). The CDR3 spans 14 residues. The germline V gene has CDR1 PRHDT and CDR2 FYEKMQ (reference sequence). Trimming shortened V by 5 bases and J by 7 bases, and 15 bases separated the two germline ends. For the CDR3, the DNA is TGTGCCAGCAGCGGCAGGGACTTTTCAAATGAGCAGTTCTTC. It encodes CASSGRDFSNEQFF.

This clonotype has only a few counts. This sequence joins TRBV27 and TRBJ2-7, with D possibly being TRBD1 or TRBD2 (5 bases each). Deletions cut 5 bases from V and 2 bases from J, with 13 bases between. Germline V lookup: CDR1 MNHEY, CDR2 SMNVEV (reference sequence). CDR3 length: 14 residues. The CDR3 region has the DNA TGTGCCAGCAGTGCTTGGGGACCTCCCTACGAGCAGTACTTC. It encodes CASSAWGPPYEQYF.

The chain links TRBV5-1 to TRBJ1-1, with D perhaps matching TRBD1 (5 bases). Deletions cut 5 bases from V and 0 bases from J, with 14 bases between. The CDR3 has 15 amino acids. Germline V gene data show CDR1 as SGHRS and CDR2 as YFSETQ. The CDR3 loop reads CASRGSGSMNTEAFF. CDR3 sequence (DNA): TGCGCCAGCAGGGGTTCAGGGAGCATGAACACTGAAGCTTTCTTT.

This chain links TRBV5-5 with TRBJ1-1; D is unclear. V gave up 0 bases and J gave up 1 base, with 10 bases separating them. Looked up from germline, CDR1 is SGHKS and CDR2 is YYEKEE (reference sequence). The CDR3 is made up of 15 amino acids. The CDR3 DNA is TGTGCCAGCAGCTTGGACGGCTTCCCGAACACTGAAGCTTTCTTT. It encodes CASSLDGFPNTEAFF.

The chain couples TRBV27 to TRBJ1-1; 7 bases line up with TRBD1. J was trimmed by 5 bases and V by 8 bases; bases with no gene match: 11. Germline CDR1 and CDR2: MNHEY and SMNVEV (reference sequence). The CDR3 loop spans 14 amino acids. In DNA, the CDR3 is TGTGCCAGCGGATATACAGGGGAAGGAACTGAAGCTTTCTTT. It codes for CASGYTGEGTEAFF.

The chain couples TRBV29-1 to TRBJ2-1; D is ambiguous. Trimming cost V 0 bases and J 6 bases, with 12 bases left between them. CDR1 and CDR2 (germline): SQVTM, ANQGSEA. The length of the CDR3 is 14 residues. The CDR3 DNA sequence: TGCAGCGTTGAAGAAAGCTGGGCAGGCAATGAGCAGTTCTTC. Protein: CSVEESWAGNEQFF.

The CDR3 nucleotides read TGTGCCAGCAGTTCCGGTGGGGGGGCTCCGGAGACCCAGTACTTC. Its protein product is CASSSGGGAPETQYF. The J gene is TRBJ2-7, the V gene TRBV12-3 or TRBV12-4; D may be TRBD2 (7 bases). The DNA end lines up better with TRBJ2-5; the J call may be wrong. The CDR3 totals 15 residues.

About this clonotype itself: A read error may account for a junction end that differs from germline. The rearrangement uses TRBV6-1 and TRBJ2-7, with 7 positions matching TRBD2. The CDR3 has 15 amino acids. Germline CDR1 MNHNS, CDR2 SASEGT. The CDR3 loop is CASSVSLGGFYDQYF. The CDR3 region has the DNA TGTGCCAGCAGTGTTAGTTTGGGGGGGTTTTACGACCAGTACTTC.

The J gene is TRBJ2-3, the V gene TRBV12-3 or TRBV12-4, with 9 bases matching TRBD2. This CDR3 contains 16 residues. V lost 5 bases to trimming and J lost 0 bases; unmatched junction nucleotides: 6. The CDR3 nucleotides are TGTGCCAGCAGTCCCCGACTAGCGGCTAGCACAGATACGCAGTATTTT. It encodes CASSPRLAASTDTQYF.

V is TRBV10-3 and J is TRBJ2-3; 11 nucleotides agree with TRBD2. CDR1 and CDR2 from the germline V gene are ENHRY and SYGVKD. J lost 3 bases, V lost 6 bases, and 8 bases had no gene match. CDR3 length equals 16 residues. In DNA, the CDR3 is TGTGCCATCAGCCCGGGGGTAGCGGGGGGGACAGATACGCAGTATTTT. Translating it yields CAISPGVAGGTDTQYF.

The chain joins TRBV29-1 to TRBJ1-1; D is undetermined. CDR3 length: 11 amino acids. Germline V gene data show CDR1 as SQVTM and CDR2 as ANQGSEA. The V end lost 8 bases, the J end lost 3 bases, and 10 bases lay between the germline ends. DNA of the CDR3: TGCAGCCCCTGTGATGACACTGAAGCTTTCTTT. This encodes CSPCDDTEAFF.

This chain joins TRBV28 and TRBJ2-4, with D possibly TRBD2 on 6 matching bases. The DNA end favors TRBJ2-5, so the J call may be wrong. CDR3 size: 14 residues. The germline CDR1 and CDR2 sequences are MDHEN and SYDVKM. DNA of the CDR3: TGTGCCAGCAGGGTCGGAGGGACGGGAGAGACCCAGTACTTC. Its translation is CASRVGGTGETQYF.

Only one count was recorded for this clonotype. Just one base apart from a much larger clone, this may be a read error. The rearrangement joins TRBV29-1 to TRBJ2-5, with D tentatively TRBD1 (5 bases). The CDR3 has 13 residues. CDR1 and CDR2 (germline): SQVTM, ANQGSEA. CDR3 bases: TGCATCGTTGTGAGACAGACACAAGAGACCCAGTACTTC. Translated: CIVVRQTQETQYF.

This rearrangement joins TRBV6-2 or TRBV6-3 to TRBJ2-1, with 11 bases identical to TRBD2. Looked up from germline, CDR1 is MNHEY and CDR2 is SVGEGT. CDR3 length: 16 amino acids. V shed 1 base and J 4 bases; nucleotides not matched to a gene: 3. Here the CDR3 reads CASSYFPSGGYNEQFF. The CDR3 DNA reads TGTGCCAGCAGTTACTTCCCTAGCGGGGGGTACAATGAGCAGTTCTTC.

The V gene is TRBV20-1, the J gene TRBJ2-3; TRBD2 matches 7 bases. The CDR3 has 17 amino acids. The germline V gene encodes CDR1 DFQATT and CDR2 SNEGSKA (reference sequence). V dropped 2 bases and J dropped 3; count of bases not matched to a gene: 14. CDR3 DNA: TGCAGTGCTAGACCCCCGGGTCTGGGGGGGATGACAGATACGCAGTATTTT. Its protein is CSARPPGLGGMTDTQYF.

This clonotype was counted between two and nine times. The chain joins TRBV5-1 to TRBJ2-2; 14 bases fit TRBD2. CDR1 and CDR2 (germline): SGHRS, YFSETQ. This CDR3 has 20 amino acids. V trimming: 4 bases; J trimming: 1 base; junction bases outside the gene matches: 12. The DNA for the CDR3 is TGCGCCAGCAGCCCTCTGACTAGCGGGGGGGCCTTGGGGAACACCGGGGAGCTGTTTTTT. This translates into CASSPLTSGGALGNTGELFF.

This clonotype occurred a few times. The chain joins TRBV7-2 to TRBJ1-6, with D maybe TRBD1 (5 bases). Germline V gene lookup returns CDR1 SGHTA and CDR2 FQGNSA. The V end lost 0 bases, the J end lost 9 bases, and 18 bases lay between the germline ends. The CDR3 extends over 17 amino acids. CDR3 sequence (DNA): TGTGCCAGCAGCTTAGCGGCCCCGACAGTGGCGAGTTCACCCCTCCACTTT. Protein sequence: CASSLAAPTVASSPLHF. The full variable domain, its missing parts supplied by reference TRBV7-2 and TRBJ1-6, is GAGVSQSPSNKVTEKGKDVELRCDPISGHTALYWYRQSLGQGLEFLIYFQGNSAPDKSGLPSDRFSAERTGGSVSTLTIQRTQQEDSAVYLCASSLAAPTVASSPLHFGNGTRLTVT.

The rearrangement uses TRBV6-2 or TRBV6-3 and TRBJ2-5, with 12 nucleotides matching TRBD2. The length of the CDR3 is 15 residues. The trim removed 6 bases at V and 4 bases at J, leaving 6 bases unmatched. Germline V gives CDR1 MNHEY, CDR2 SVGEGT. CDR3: CASRTLAGGPETQYF. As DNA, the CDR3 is TGTGCCAGCAGGACCCTAGCGGGAGGGCCAGAGACCCAGTACTTC.

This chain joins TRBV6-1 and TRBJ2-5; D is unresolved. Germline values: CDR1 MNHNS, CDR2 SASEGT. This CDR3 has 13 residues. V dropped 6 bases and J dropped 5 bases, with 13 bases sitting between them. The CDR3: CASRPDGRETQYF. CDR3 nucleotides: TGTGCCAGCAGGCCCGACGGCCGGGAGACCCAGTACTTC.